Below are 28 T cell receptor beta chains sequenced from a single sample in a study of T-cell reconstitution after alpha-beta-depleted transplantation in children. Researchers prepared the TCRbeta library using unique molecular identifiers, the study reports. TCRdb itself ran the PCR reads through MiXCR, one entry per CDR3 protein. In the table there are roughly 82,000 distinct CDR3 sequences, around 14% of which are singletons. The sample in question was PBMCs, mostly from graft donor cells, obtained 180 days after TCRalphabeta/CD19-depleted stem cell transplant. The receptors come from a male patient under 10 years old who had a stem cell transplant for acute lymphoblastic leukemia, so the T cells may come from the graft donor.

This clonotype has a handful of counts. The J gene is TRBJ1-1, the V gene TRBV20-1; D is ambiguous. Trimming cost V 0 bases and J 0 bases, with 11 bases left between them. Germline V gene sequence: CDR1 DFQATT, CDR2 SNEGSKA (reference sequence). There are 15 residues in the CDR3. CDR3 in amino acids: CSAREAGLMNTEAFF. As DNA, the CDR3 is TGCAGTGCTAGAGAAGCCGGACTGATGAACACTGAAGCTTTCTTT.

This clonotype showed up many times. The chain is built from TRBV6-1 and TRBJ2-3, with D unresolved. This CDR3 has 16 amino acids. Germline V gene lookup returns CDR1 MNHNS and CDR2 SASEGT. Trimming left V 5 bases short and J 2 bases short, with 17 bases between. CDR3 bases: TGTGCCAGCAGTCCTTCCTACAGCTTTTACACAGATACGCAGTATTTT. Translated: CASSPSYSFYTDTQYF.

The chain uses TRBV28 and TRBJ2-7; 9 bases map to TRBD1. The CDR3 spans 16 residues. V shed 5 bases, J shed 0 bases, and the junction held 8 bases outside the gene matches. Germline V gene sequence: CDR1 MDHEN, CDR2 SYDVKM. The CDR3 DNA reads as TGTGCCAGCAGTCCCCCCGGACAGGGGCTCTCCTACGAGCAGTACTTC. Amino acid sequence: CASSPPGQGLSYEQYF.

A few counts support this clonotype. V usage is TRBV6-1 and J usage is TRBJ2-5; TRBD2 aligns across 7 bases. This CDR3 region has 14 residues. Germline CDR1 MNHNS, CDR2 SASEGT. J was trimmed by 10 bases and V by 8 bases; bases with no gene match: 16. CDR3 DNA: TGTGCCAGCTGGGGGTCCGATTCGAAGCGGGGCCAGTACTTC. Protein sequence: CASWGSDSKRGQYF.

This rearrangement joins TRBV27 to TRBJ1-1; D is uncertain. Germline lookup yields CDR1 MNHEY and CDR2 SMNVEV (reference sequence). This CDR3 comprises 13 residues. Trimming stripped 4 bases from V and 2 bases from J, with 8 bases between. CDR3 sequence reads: CASSWTGNTEAFF. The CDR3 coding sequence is TGTGCCAGCAGTTGGACGGGAAACACTGAAGCTTTCTTT.

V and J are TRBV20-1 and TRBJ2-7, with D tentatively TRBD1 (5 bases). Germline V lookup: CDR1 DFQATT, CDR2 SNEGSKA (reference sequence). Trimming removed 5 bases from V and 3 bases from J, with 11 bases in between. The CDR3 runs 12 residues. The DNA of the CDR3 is TGCAGTGCTCGACAGCGCTACTACGAGCAGTACTTC. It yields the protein CSARQRYYEQYF.

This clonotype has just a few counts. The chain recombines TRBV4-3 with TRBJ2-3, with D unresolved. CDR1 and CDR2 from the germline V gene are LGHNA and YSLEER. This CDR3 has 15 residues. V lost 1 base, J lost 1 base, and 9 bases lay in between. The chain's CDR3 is CASSQGGQGTDTQYF. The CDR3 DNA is TGCGCCAGCAGCCAAGGAGGCCAGGGCACAGATACGCAGTATTTT.

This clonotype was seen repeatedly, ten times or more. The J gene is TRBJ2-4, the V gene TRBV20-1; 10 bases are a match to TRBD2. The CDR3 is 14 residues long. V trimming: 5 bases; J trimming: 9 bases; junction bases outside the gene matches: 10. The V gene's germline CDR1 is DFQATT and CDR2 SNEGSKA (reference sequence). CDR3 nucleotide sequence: TGCAGTGCTCGTACTAGCGGGAAGGGGAGCATTCAGTACTTC. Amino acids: CSARTSGKGSIQYF.

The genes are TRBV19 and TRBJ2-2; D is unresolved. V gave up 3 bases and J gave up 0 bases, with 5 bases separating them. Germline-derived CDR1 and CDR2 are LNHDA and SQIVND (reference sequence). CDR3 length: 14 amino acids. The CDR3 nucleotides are TGTGCCAGTAGTATCTCGTCGAACACCGGGGAGCTGTTTTTT. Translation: CASSISSNTGELFF.

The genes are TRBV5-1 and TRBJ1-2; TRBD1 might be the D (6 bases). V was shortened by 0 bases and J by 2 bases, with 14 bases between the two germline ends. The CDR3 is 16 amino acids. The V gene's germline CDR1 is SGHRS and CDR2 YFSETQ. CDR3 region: CASSLAGGQLNYGYTF. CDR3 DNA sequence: TGCGCCAGCAGCTTGGCCGGAGGACAGTTGAACTATGGCTACACCTTC.

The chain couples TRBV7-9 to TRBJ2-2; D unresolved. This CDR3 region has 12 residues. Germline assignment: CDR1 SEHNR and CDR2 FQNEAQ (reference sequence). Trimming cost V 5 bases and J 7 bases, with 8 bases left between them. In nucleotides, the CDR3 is TGTGCCAGCAGCCCCCCGATCGGGGAGCTGTTTTTT. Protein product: CASSPPIGELFF.

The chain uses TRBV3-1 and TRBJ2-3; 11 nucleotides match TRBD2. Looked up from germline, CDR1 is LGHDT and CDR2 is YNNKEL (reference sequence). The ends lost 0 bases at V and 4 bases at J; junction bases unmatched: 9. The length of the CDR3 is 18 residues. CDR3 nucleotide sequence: TGTGCCAGCAGCCAAGATGGTATTACTAGCGGGAGCTCAGATACGCAGTATTTT. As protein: CASSQDGITSGSSDTQYF.

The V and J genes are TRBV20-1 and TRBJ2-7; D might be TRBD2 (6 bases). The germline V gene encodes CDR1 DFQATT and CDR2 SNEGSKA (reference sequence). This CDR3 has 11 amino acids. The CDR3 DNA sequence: TGCAGGTTCGGGACTTCCTACGAGCAGTACTTC. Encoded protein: CRFGTSYEQYF.

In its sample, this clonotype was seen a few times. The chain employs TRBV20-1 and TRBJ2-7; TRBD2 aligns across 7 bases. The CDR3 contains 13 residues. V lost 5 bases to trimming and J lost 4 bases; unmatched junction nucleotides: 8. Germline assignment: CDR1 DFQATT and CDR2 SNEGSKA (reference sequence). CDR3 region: CSALGGSFYEQYF. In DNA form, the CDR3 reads TGCAGTGCTCTAGGCGGGAGCTTTTACGAGCAGTACTTC.

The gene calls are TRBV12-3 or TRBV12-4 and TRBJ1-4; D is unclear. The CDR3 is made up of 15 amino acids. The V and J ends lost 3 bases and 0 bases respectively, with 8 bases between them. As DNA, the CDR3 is TGTGCCAGCAGTTTCGGTCTCGCAACTAATGAAAAACTGTTTTTT. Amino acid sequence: CASSFGLATNEKLFF.

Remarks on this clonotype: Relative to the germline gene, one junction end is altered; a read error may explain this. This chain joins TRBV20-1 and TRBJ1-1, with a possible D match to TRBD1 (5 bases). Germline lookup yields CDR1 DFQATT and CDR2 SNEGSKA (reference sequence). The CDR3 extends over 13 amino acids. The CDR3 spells CSASTPSRVGRAF. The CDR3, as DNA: TGCAGTGCTAGTACCCCCAGCAGGGTTGGTAGGGCCTTT.

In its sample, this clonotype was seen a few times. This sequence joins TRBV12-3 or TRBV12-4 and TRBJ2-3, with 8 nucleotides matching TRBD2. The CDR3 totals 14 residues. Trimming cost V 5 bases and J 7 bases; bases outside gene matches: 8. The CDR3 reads CASSNTTSGNTQYF. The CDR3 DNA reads TGTGCCAGCAGTAACACCACTAGCGGTAATACGCAGTATTTT.

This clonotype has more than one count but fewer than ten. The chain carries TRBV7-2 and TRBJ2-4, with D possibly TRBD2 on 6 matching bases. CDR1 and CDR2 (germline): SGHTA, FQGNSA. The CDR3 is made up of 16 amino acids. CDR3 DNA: TGTGCACAACAAGGGTCGGGAGCTCGATCCAAAAACATTCAGTACTTC. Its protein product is CAQQGSGARSKNIQYF.

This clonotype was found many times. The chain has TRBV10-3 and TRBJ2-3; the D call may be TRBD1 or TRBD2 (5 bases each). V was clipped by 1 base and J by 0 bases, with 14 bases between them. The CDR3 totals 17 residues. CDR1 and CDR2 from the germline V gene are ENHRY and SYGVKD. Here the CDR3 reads CAISEWSGPLSTDTQYF. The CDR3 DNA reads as TGTGCCATCAGTGAGTGGTCGGGACCCCTGAGCACAGATACGCAGTATTTT.

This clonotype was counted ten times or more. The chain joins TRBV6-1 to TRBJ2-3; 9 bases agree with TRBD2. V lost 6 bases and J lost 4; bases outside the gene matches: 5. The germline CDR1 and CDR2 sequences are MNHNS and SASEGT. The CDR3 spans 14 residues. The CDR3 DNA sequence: TGTGCCAGCAGGGATAGCGGGAGCCCAGATACGCAGTATTTT. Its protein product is CASRDSGSPDTQYF.

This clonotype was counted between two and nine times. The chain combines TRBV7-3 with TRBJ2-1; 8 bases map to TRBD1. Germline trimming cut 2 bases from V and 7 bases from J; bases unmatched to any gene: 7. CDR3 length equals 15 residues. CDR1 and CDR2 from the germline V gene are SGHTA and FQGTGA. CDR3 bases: TGTGCCAGCAGCTTACAGGGGGCATCGGGGAATGAGCAGTTCTTC. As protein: CASSLQGASGNEQFF.

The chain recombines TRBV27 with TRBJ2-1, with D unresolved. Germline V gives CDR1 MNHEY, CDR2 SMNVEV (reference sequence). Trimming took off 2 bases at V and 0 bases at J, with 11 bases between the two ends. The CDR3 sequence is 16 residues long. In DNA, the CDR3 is TGTGCCAGCAGTTTAAGTCTCCCCAACTCCTACAATGAGCAGTTCTTC. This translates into CASSLSLPNSYNEQFF.

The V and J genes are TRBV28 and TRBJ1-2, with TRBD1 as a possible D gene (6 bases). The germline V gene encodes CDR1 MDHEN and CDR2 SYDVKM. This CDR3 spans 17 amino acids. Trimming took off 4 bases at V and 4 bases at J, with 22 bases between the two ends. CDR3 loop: CASSSTASQGAAYGYTF. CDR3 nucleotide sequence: TGTGCCAGCAGTTCGACAGCTTCACAGGGTGCCGCCTATGGCTACACCTTC.

The CDR3 DNA reads TGTGCCAGCAGCAATCGACGGCTGGAGCCTGAAGCTTTCTTT. Protein product: CASSNRRLEPEAFF. The chain joins TRBV7-9 to TRBJ1-1, with D unresolved. Trimming took off 5 bases at V and 6 bases at J, with 16 bases between the two ends. There are 14 residues in the CDR3. Per the germline V gene, CDR1 is SEHNR and CDR2 is FQNEAQ (reference sequence).

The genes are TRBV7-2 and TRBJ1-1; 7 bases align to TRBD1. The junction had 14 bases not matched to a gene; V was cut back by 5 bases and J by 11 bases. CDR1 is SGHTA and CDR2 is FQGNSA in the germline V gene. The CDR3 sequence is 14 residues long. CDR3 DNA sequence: TGTGCCAGCAGCGTTGACAGGGTTCCTACAACGGCTTTCTTT. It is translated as CASSVDRVPTTAFF.

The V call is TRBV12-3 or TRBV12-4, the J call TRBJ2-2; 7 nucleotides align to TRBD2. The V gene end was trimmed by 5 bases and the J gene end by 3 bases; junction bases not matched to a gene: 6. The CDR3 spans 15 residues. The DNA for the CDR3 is TGTGCCAGCAGTCTCTGGGGGGGACACACCGGGGAGCTGTTTTTT. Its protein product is CASSLWGGHTGELFF.

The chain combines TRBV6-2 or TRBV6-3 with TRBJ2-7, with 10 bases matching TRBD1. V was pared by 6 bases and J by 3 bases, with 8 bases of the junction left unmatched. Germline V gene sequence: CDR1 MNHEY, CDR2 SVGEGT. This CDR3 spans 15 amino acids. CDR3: CASSTGTGVFYEQYF. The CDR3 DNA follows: TGTGCCAGCAGCACCGGGACAGGGGTGTTCTACGAGCAGTACTTC.

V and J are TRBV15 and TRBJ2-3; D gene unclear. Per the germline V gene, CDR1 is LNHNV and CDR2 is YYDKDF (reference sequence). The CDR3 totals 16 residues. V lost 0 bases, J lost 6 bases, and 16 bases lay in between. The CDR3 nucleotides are TGTGCCACCAGCAGAGATCACTTCGCCGGGCAGGATACGCAGTATTTT. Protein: CATSRDHFAGQDTQYF.